The 2 T cell receptor beta chains in this list originate from one sample, sequenced in a study of response to subunit inactivated influenza vaccine. Each CDR3 protein is one row after TCRdb ran MiXCR on the RT-PCR reads. Here the sample spans around 480,000 distinct CDR3 sequences, more than 15% being singletons. This specimen was CD4+ T cells sorted from PBMCs, taken about 23 months after vaccination. The receptor set was obtained from a man aged 50-75 years who received an inactivated influenza vaccine.

This clonotype appeared a few times. This chain joins TRBV13 and TRBJ1-6; D gene unclear. This CDR3 region has 15 residues. V was cut by 7 bases and J by 9 bases, with 19 bases left in between. The germline V gene encodes CDR1 PRHDT and CDR2 FYEKMQ (reference sequence). This chain's CDR3 is CASIRAGDVGSPLHF. The CDR3 DNA follows: TGTGCCAGCATTCGCGCGGGAGATGTCGGTTCACCCCTCCACTTT.

This sequence joins TRBV3-1 and TRBJ1-1; D is ambiguous. The CDR3 is 15 amino acids. Germline V lookup: CDR1 LGHDT, CDR2 YNNKEL (reference sequence). With 4 bases removed from V and 0 bases from J, the gap between germline ends came to 12 bases. The CDR3 DNA is TGTGCCAGCAGCCGCCCCGGACGGCTGAACACTGAAGCTTTCTTT. Residues: CASSRPGRLNTEAFF.